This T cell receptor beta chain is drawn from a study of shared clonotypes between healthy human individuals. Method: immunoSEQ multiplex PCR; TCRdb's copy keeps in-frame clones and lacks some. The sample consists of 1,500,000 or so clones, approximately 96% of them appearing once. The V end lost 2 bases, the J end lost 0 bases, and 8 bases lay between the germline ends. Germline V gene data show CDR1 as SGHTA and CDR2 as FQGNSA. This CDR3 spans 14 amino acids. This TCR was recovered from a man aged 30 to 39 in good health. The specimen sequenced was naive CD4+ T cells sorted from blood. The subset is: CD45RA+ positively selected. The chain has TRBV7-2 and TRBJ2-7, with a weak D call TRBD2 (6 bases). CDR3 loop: CASSLPGLSYEQYF. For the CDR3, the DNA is TGTGCCAGCAGCTTACCGGGACTCTCCTACGAGCAGTACTTC.